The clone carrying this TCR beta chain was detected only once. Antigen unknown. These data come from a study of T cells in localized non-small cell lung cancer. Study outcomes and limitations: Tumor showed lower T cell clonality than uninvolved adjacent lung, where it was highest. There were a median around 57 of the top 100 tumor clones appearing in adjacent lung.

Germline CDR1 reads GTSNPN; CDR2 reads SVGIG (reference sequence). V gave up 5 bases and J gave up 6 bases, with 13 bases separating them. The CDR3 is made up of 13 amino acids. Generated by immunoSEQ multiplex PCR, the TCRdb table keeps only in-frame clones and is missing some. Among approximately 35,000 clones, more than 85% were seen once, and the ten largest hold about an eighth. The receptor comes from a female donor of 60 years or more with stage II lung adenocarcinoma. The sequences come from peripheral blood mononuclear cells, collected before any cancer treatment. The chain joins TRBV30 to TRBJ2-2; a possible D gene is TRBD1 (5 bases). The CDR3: CAWAFAGSGELFF. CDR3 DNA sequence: TGTGCCTGGGCTTTTGCAGGGTCCGGGGAGCTGTTTTTT.